This TCR beta chain stems from a study of blood T cell repertoires in COVID-19. Method: immunoSEQ multiplex PCR; TCRdb's copy keeps in-frame clones and lacks some. The top ten clones hold roughly 0.78% of a sample with more than 70,000 clones, 80% to 95% of them seen once. Germline V CDR1 and CDR2: SGHTA, FQGNSA. Trimming pared 2 bases from V and 2 bases from J, leaving 12 bases between. The CDR3 extends over 15 amino acids. Sequencing used peripheral blood. This TCR was recovered from an elderly woman with acute or convalescent COVID-19. The V gene is TRBV7-2, the J gene TRBJ1-2; TRBD1 is a possible D gene (5 bases). DNA of the CDR3: TGTGCCAGCAGCTTAAACCCAGGGCTAAACTATGGCTACACCTTC. It translates to CASSLNPGLNYGYTF.